Listed below are T cell receptor beta chains from one sample, sequenced in a study of response to subunit inactivated influenza vaccine. One entry per CDR3 protein results from TCRdb running MiXCR on the RT-PCR reads. This sample has roughly 650,000 distinct CDR3 sequences, with 12% to 15% found just once. The source material was PBMCs from blood, sampled roughly 15 days before vaccination. The receptors were gathered from a middle-aged man who received an inactivated influenza vaccine. Both conserved end residues are part of each CDR3. A D gene is named only where the DNA matches it firmly. The size of a clone is reported for some rows only, either as once, few or many, or as a class for expanded clones.

d_call	clone_size	cdr3_length	j_call	v_call	cdr3_aa	cdr3_nt
.	few	18	TRBJ2-3	TRBV15	CATSRDLHGGYSTDTQYF	TGTGCCACCAGCAGAGATTTGCATGGGGGCTATAGCACAGATACGCAGTATTTT
.	.	16	TRBJ2-1	TRBV9	CASSARTGNAYNEQFF	TGTGCCAGCAGCGCCCGCACAGGGAATGCCTACAATGAGCAGTTCTTC
TRBD1	few	13	TRBJ2-7	TRBV24-1	CATSDPGQGRQYF	TGTGCCACCAGTGACCCGGGACAGGGCAGGCAGTACTTC
.	few	13	TRBJ1-6	TRBV20-1	CSARIGGGTPLHF	TGCAGTGCTAGAATTGGGGGTGGTACACCCCTCCACTTT
TRBD1	few	14	TRBJ1-2	TRBV9	CASSAQGTDYGYTF	TGTGCCAGCAGCGCACAGGGGACCGACTATGGCTACACCTTC
.	few	14	TRBJ2-1	TRBV20-1	CSATGDLDYNEQFF	TGCAGTGCCACCGGGGACCTTGATTACAATGAGCAGTTCTTC
TRBD1	many	15	TRBJ1-4	TRBV5-1	CASRATGATNEKLFF	TGCGCCAGCAGGGCTACAGGGGCGACTAATGAAAAACTGTTTTTT
TRBD1	.	15	TRBJ2-1	TRBV28	CASSSRQGAINEQFF	TGTGCCAGCAGTTCCCGACAGGGGGCCATCAATGAGCAGTTCTTC
TRBD2	.	15	TRBJ2-1	TRBV6-1	CASSELGLKGNEQFF	TGTGCCAGCAGTGAACTGGGACTAAAGGGCAATGAGCAGTTCTTC
TRBD1	.	15	TRBJ2-7	TRBV11-2	CASSWIRTGGHEQYF	TGTGCCAGCAGCTGGATTCGGACAGGGGGACACGAGCAGTACTTC
.	.	14	TRBJ2-5	TRBV29-1	CSVAQGRNGETQYF	TGCAGCGTTGCTCAGGGGCGCAACGGAGAGACCCAGTACTTC
TRBD2	few	16	TRBJ2-7	TRBV5-1	CASSYVAGGTDYEQYF	TGCGCCAGCAGCTACGTAGCGGGAGGGACAGACTACGAGCAGTACTTC
.	many	14	TRBJ2-1	TRBV7-2	CASSLGLASNEQFF	TGTGCCAGCAGCTTAGGGCTAGCGAGCAATGAGCAGTTCTTC
.	few	16	TRBJ2-3	TRBV11-2	CASSASTQSRSDTQYF	TGTGCCAGCAGCGCATCGACTCAATCCCGTTCCGATACGCAGTATTTT
.	few	13	TRBJ2-5	TRBV2	CASRDLPEETQYF	TGTGCCTCTCGGGACCTTCCCGAAGAGACCCAGTACTTC
TRBD2	few	14	TRBJ2-7	TRBV27	CASRRTSGRYEQYF	TGTGCCAGCAGACGGACTAGCGGGAGATACGAGCAGTACTTC
TRBD2	few	16	TRBJ2-5	TRBV9	CASSPRLAGARETQYF	TGTGCCAGCAGCCCCCGACTAGCGGGGGCCAGAGAGACCCAGTACTTC
TRBD2	few	15	TRBJ2-3	TRBV3-1	CASSQEMAGVGTQYF	TGTGCCAGCAGCCAAGAGATGGCGGGAGTGGGTACGCAGTATTTT
TRBD1	few	12	TRBJ1-1	TRBV20-1	CSTSDRDTEAFF	TGCAGTACCTCGGACAGGGACACTGAAGCTTTCTTT
TRBD1	few	15	TRBJ1-5	TRBV12-3/TRBV12-4	CASRTGQGPNQPQHF	TGTGCCAGCAGGACCGGACAGGGCCCTAATCAGCCCCAGCATTTT
.	.	14	TRBJ1-5	TRBV6-5	CASSWGVRDQPQHF	TGTGCCAGCAGTTGGGGGGTGAGGGACCAGCCCCAGCATTTT
TRBD1	few	15	TRBJ2-7	TRBV5-1	CASSFRGQGEYEQYF	TGCGCCAGCAGCTTCAGAGGACAGGGGGAATACGAGCAGTACTTC
TRBD2	.	16	TRBJ2-7	TRBV5-1	CASSFGGAGGSYEQYF	TGCGCCAGCAGCTTCGGAGGGGCGGGAGGTTCATACGAGCAGTACTTC
.	few	14	TRBJ2-5	TRBV7-9	CASSLQEGQETQYF	TGTGCCAGCAGCTTACAGGAGGGCCAAGAGACCCAGTACTTC
.	.	17	TRBJ1-4	TRBV9	CASSANPVQTTNEKLFF	TGTGCCAGCAGCGCAAACCCTGTACAGACAACTAATGAAAAACTGTTTTTT
.	.	18	TRBJ1-6	TRBV5-1	CASSLMGRQSSYNSPLHF	TGCGCCAGCAGCTTAATGGGACGCCAGAGCTCCTATAATTCACCCCTCCACTTT
TRBD1	many	18	TRBJ1-4	TRBV5-1	CASSWRDRGLATNEKLFF	TGCGCCAGCAGCTGGCGGGACAGGGGCCTTGCAACTAATGAAAAACTGTTTTTT
.	few	12	TRBJ2-3	TRBV15	CATSSHGDTQYF	TGTGCCACCAGCTCTCATGGAGATACGCAGTATTTT
.	.	16	TRBJ2-1	TRBV12-3/TRBV12-4	CASSLEDYRKNNEQFF	TGTGCCAGCAGTTTAGAAGACTATCGGAAAAACAATGAGCAGTTCTTC
TRBD1	.	17	TRBJ2-2	TRBV6-1	CASSELSGTGGTGELFF	TGTGCCAGCAGTGAACTGTCCGGGACAGGGGGCACCGGGGAGCTGTTTTTT